The clone carrying this T cell receptor beta chain came up many times. Its antigen is still unknown. The V gene's germline CDR1 is DFQATT and CDR2 SNEGSKA (reference sequence). Trimming shortened V by 0 bases and J by 6 bases, and 17 bases separated the two germline ends. The CDR3 has 15 residues. The sample belongs to a study of molecular identifiers for immune sequencing clone quantification. As for the study in general: Across replicate runs, RNA obtained from 20,000 or 100,000 naive CD8 cells was divided into five, with four undergoing sequencing.

The use of previously described methods and listed TCR primers produced the bulk TCR libraries. TCRdb recomputed calls from the PCR reads with MiXCR, one row per CDR3 protein. Of about 640,000 distinct CDR3 sequences listed, 20% were seen once; the top ten hold 0.85%. Naive CD8 sequencing libraries were generated from roughly 20,000 to 1,000,000 sorted cells, with 10%, 30% or 50% RNA as input. General study results and limits: Among 800,000 to 1,000,000 naive cells, as was reported, spiked Jurkat TCR RNA from one cell was detectable.

The sample was naive CD8+ T cells from blood, with Jurkat cell RNA spiked in. Regarding subset: FACS-sorted CD8+CD4-CCR7+CD45RA+ naive T cells. The chain links TRBV20-1 to TRBJ1-1; TRBD1 is a possible D gene (6 bases). This sequence was found in a human donor in good health. Some libraries in this study had Jurkat cell RNA spiked in. CDR3 nucleotide sequence: TGCAGTGCTAGAGATCTGGCCAGGGGATCGGCTGAAGCTTTCTTT. Protein sequence: CSARDLARGSAEAFF.